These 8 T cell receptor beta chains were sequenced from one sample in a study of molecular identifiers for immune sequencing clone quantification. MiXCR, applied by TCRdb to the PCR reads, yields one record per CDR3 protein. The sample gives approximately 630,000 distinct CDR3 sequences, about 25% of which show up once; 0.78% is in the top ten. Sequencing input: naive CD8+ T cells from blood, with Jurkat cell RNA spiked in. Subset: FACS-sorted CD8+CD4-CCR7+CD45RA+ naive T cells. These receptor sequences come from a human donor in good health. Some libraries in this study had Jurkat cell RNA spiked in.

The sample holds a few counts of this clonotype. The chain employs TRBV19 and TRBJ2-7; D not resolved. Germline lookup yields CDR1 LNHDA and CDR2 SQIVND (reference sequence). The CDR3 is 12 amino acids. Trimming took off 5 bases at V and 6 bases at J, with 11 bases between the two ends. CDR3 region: CASSHANLEQYF. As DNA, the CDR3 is TGTGCCAGTAGTCACGCCAACCTCGAGCAGTACTTC.

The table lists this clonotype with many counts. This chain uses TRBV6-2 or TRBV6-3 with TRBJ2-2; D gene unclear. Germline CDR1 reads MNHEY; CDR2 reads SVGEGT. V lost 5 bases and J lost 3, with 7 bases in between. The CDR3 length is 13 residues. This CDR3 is CASSEKYTGELFF. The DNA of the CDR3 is TGTGCCAGCAGTGAGAAGTACACCGGGGAGCTGTTTTTT.

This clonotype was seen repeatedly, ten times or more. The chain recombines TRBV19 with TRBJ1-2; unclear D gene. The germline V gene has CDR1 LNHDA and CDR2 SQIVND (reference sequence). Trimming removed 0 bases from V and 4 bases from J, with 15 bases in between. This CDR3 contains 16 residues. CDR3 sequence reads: CASSIDPTSRLYGYTF. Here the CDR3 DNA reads TGTGCCAGTAGTATAGATCCTACTTCTCGACTCTATGGCTACACCTTC.

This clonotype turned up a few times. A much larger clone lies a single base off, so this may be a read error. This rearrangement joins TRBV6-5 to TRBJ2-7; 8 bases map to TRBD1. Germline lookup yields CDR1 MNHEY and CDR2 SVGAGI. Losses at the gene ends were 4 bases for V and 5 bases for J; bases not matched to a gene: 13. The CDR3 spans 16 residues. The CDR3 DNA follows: TGTGCCAGCAGTTCCACGGACAGGGTCGGGGTCCACGAGCAGTACTTC. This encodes CASSSTDRVGVHEQYF.

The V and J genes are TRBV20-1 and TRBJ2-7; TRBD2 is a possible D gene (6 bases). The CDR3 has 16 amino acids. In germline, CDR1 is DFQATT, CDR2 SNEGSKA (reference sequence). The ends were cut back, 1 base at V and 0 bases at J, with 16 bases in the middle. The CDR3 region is CSARAAGPEDSYEQYF. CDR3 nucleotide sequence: TGCAGTGCTAGAGCCGCGGGGCCAGAGGACTCCTACGAGCAGTACTTC.

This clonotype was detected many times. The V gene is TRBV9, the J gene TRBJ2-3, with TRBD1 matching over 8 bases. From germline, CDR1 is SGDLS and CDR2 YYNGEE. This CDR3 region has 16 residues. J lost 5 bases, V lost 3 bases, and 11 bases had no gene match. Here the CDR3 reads CASSGNQGAFLDTQYF. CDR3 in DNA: TGTGCCAGCAGCGGGAACCAGGGGGCCTTTCTAGATACGCAGTATTTT.

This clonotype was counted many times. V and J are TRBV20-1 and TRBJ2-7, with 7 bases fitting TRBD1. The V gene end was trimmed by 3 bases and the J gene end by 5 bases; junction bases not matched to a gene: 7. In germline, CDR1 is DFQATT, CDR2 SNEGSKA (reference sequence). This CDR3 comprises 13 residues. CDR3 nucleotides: TGCAGTGCTAGGGGACAGTCCCGCCACGAGCAGTACTTC. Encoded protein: CSARGQSRHEQYF.

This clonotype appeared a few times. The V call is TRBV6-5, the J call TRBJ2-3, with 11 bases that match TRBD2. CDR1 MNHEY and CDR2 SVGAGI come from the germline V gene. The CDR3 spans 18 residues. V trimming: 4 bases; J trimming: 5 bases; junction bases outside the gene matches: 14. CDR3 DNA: TGTGCCAGCAGTTCCTCGGGACTAGCGGTTCCCCCGCAAGATACGCAGTATTTT. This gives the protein CASSSSGLAVPPQDTQYF.